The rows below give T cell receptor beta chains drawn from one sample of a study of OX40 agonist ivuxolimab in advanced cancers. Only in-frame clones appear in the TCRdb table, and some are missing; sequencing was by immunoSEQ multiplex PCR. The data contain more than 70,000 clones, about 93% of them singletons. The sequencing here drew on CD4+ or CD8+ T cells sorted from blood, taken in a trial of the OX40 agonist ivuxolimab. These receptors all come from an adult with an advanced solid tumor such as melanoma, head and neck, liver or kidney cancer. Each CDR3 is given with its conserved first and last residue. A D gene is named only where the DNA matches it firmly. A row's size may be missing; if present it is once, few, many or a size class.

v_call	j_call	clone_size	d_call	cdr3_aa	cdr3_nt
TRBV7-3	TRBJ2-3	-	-	CASRATPQDTQYF	TGTGCCAGCAGAGCCACTCCCCAAGATACGCAGTATTTT
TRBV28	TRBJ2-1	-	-	CAISGLSSYNEQFF	TGTGCCATCTCGGGATTAAGCTCCTACAATGAGCAGTTCTTC
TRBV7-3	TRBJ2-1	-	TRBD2	CASSVTHAGGPYNEQFF	TGTGCCAGCAGCGTCACCCACGCGGGGGGACCTTACAATGAGCAGTTCTTC
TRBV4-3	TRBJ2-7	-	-	CASSQAQGPSYEQYF	TGCGCCAGCAGCCAAGCCCAGGGACCTTCCTACGAGCAGTACTTC
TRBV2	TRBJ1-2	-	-	CARKWGANGYTF	TGTGCCAGAAAGTGGGGGGCGAATGGCTACACCTTC
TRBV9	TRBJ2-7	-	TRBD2	CASSVGLAGYEQYF	TGTGCCAGCAGCGTAGGACTAGCGGGCTACGAGCAGTACTTC
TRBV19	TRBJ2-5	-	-	CASSTSDSYQETQYF	TGTGCCAGTAGTACCTCGGACAGCTACCAAGAGACCCAGTACTTC
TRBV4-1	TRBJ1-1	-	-	CASSQDIGSNTEAFF	TGCGCCAGCAGCCAAGATATTGGGTCGAACACTGAAGCTTTCTTT
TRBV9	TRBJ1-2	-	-	CASSVGTGNYGYTF	TGTGCCAGCAGCGTAGGCACAGGGAACTATGGCTACACCTTC
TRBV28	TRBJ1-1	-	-	CASSWVPNTEAFF	TGTGCCAGCAGTTGGGTACCTAACACTGAAGCTTTCTTT
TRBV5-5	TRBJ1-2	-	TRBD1	CASTPTGDYGYTF	TGTGCCAGCACCCCAACAGGGGACTATGGCTACACCTTC
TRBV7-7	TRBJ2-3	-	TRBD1	CASSTGTGKDTQYF	TGTGCTAGCAGCACCGGGACAGGAAAAGATACGCAGTATTTT
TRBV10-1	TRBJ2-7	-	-	CASSVDGLTYEQYF	TGCGCCAGCAGTGTCGACGGTTTGACCTACGAGCAGTACTTC
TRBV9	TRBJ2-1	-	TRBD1	CASSPRDSPFYNEQFF	TGTGCCAGCAGCCCCCGGGACAGCCCATTTTACAATGAGCAGTTCTTC
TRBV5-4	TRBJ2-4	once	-	CASSYRDGKNIQYF	TGTGCCAGCAGCTACCGGGACGGCAAAAACATTCAGTACTTC
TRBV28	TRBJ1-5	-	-	CASSLVGGGRQPQHF	TGTGCCAGCAGTTTAGTGGGGGGGGGCCGGCAGCCCCAGCATTTT
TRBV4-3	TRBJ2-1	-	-	CASSQELFPGVNEQFF	TGCGCCAGCAGCCAAGAGCTCTTCCCGGGGGTCAATGAGCAGTTCTTC
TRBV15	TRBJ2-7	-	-	CATSRGPARIGEQYF	TGTGCCACCAGCAGAGGACCCGCAAGGATCGGCGAGCAGTACTTC
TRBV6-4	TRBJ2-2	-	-	CASSDRPGVTGPGGELFF	TGTGCCAGCAGTGACCGGCCAGGGGTAACCGGGCCCGGCGGGGAGCTGTTTTTT
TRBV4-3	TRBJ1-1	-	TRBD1	CASSQPRTGNRFEAFF	TGCGCCAGCAGCCAACCTAGGACAGGAAACCGTTTTGAAGCTTTCTTT
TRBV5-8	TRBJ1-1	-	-	CASSPLNTEAFF	TGTGCCAGCAGCCCTCTGAACACTGAAGCTTTCTTT
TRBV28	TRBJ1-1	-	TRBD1	CASSWRGLKAEAFF	TGTGCCAGCAGTTGGAGGGGGCTCAAAGCTGAAGCTTTCTTT
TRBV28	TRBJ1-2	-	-	CASSLSRDPFYGYTF	TGTGCCAGCAGTTTATCCCGGGACCCTTTCTATGGCTACACCTTC
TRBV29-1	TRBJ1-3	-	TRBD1	CSVQGDTIYF	TGCAGCGTACAGGGGGACACCATATATTTT
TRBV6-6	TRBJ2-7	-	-	CASSYGAGGEQYF	TGTGCCAGCAGTTATGGCGCAGGTGGAGAGCAGTACTTC
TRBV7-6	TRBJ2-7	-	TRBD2	CASSSTSGSSYEQYF	TGTGCCAGCAGCTCGACTAGCGGGAGTTCCTACGAGCAGTACTTC
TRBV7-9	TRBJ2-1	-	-	CASSLVPDYEQFF	TGTGCCAGCAGCTTAGTCCCCGACTATGAGCAGTTCTTC
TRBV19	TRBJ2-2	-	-	CASTRTVLLTGELFF	TGTGCCAGTACTCGGACGGTCCTTCTGACCGGGGAGCTGTTTTTT
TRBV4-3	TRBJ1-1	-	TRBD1	CASSAQGTEAFF	TGCGCCAGCAGCGCACAGGGGACTGAAGCTTTCTTT
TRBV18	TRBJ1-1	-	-	CASSPGSSVAEAFF	TGTGCCAGCTCACCGGGCAGTTCGGTCGCTGAAGCTTTCTTT
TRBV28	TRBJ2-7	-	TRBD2	CASRLAGASYEQYF	TGTGCCAGCCGGCTAGCGGGAGCGTCGTACGAGCAGTACTTC
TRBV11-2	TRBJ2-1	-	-	CASSAGTSSYNEQFF	TGTGCCAGCTCGGCAGGGACCAGCTCCTACAATGAGCAGTTCTTC
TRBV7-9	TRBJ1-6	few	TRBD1	CASSPPGTGGNSPLHF	TGTGCCAGCAGTCCCCCCGGGACAGGGGGGAATTCACCCCTCCACTTT
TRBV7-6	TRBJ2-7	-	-	CASSLYQDSYEQYF	TGTGCCAGCAGCTTATATCAGGACTCCTACGAGCAGTACTTC
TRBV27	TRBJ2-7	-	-	CASFNTESYEQYF	TGTGCCAGCTTTAACACCGAATCCTACGAGCAGTACTTC
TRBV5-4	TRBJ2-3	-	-	CASSPPGLPPDTQYF	TGTGCCAGCAGCCCCCCGGGACTCCCCCCGGATACGCAGTATTTT
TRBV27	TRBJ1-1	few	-	CASSLGGNTEAFF	TGTGCCAGCAGTTTAGGGGGGAACACTGAAGCTTTCTTT
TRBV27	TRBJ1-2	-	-	CASSLLGSGYGYTF	TGTGCCAGCAGTTTACTGGGATCGGGATATGGCTACACCTTC
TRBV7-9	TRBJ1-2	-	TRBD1	CASSWTGAWEGYTF	TGTGCCAGCAGCTGGACAGGGGCTTGGGAGGGCTACACCTTC
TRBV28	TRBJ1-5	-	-	CASSFYSNQPQHF	TGTGCCAGCAGTTTCTATAGCAATCAGCCCCAGCATTTT
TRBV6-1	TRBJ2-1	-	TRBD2	CASSELAGFGDEQFF	TGTGCCAGCAGTGAACTAGCGGGGTTTGGGGATGAGCAGTTCTTC
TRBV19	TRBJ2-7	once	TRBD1	CASSARDRATYEQYF	TGTGCCAGTAGTGCCCGGGACAGGGCCACCTACGAGCAGTACTTC
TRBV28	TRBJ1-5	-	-	CASRGRGRNQPQHF	TGTGCCAGCAGGGGGAGGGGTCGCAATCAGCCCCAGCATTTT
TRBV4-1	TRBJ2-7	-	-	CASSQDGGSSYEQYF	TGCGCCAGCAGCCAAGACGGGGGAAGCTCCTACGAGCAGTACTTC
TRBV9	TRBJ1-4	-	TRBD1	CASSPNRGSNEKLFF	TGTGCCAGCAGCCCCAACAGGGGTTCTAATGAAAAACTGTTTTTT
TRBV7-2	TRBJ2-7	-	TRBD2	CASSSPHPPQRDAYEQYF	TGTGCCAGCAGCTCGCCCCACCCCCCCCAGCGGGACGCCTACGAGCAGTACTTC